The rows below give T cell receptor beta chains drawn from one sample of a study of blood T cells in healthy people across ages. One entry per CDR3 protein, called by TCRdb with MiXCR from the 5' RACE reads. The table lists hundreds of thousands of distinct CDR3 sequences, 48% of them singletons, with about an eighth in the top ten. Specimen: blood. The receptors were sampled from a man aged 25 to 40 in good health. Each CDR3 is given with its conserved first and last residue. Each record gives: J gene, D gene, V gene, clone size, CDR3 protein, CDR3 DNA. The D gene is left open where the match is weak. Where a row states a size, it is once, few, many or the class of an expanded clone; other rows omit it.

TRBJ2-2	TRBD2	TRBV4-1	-	CASSQDLRAGGNTGELFF	TGCGCCAGCAGCCAAGATCTTAGAGCGGGGGGCAACACCGGGGAGCTGTTTTTT
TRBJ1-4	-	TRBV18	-	CASSLTRETNEKLFF	TGTGCCAGCTCACTGACGCGGGAAACTAATGAAAAACTGTTTTTT
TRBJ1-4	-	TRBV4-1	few	CASSAASTNEKLFF	TGCGCCAGCAGCGCGGCTTCAACTAATGAAAAACTGTTTTTT
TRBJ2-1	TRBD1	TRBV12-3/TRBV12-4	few	CASSPGTGGFNEQFF	TGTGCCAGCAGCCCCGGGACAGGGGGTTTCAATGAGCAGTTCTTC
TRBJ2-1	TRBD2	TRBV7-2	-	CASSTRLAGGGNEQFF	TGTGCCAGCAGCACCAGACTAGCGGGGGGCGGGAATGAGCAGTTCTTC
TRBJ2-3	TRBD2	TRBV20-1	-	CSTRMGEAGGLDTQYF	TGCAGTACTAGAATGGGTGAAGCGGGGGGGCTAGATACGCAGTATTTT
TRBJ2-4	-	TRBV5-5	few	CASSLDGGGQNIQYF	TGTGCCAGCAGCTTGGACGGGGGCGGCCAAAACATTCAGTACTTC
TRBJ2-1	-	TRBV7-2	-	CASSPRGTAAYNEQFF	TGTGCCAGCAGCCCCCGGGGGACGGCAGCCTACAATGAGCAGTTCTTC
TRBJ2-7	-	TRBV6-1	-	CASSETVAYEQYF	TGTGCCAGCAGTGAGACAGTCGCCTACGAGCAGTACTTC
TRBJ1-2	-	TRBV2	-	CASSEAWTSGGKNGYTF	TGTGCCAGCAGTGAAGCATGGACTAGCGGGGGGAAGAATGGCTACACCTTC
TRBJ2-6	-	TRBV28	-	CASSFVWGLASGANVLTF	TGTGCCAGCAGTTTCGTCTGGGGGTTGGCTTCTGGGGCCAACGTCCTGACTTTC
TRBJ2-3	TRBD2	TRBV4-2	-	CASTARAGGRTDTQYF	TGTGCCAGCACCGCGCGAGCGGGGGGGCGAACAGATACGCAGTATTTT
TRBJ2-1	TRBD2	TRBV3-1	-	CASSQRGGYYNEQFF	TGTGCCAGCAGCCAGCGGGGGGGGTACTACAATGAGCAGTTCTTC
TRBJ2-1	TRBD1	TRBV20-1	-	CSARQGARVQFF	TGCAGTGCAAGACAGGGGGCAAGGGTACAGTTCTTC
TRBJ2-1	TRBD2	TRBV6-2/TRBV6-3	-	CASSYGSGGATYNEQFF	TGTGCCAGCAGTTACGGGAGCGGGGGGGCCACCTACAATGAGCAGTTCTTC
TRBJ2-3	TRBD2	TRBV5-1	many	CASSPERGGSTDTQYF	TGCGCCAGCAGCCCGGAGCGGGGGGGCAGCACAGATACGCAGTATTTT
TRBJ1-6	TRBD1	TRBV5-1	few	CASSLGTGGGSPLHF	TGCGCCAGCAGCTTGGGGACAGGCGGCGGATCACCCCTCCACTTT
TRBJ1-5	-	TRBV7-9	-	CASDSAPGRLRSNQPQHF	TGTGCCAGCGATTCGGCCCCGGGGCGGTTGAGGAGCAATCAGCCCCAGCATTTT
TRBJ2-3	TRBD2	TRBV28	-	CASSGVRASGGAHTQYF	TGTGCCAGCAGTGGGGTCCGGGCTAGCGGGGGGGCCCATACGCAGTATTTT
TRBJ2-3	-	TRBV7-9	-	CASSRQPGGLLTDTQYF	TGTGCCAGCAGCCGCCAACCCGGGGGGCTCCTCACAGATACGCAGTATTTT